The clone carrying this TCR beta chain was detected ten times or more. This record comes from a study of CD8 T cells in ankylosing spondylitis. TCRdb fed the 5' RACE reads into MiXCR, producing one record per CDR3 protein. This sample yields roughly 39,000 distinct CDR3 sequences, of which less than 3.5% are seen a single time; 4.6% belongs to the top ten. CDR1 is DFQATT and CDR2 is SNEGSKA in the germline V gene (reference sequence). J gave up 1 base and V 0 bases, and 10 bases lay outside the gene matches. The CDR3 is 18 amino acids. V gene TRBV20-1 combines with J gene TRBJ2-3; 10 bases match TRBD1. This clonotype originated in a male donor with ankylosing spondylitis or in good health (not recorded which). Input material: blood, either unsorted or a sorted T cell fraction (not recorded which). CDR3 in amino acids: CSAREDRGGKSGTDTQYF. In nucleotides, the CDR3 is TGCAGTGCTAGAGAGGACAGGGGGGGGAAGAGTGGCACAGATACGCAGTATTTT.